Each of the 8 T cell receptor beta chains below was sequenced from the same sample in a study of graft-versus-host responses after intestinal transplantation. Some clones are missing from TCRdb's copy, which holds only in-frame ones; the method was immunoSEQ multiplex PCR. In the table there are 10,000 or so clones, roughly 95% of which are singletons. Sequenced here: bone marrow, sampled about 520 days after intestinal transplantation. Every receptor here comes from a human patient who received an intestinal transplant, so some T cells may come from the graft donor.

Concerning this clone itself: The junction departs from germline at one end; a sequencing error may be responsible. The rearrangement uses TRBV6-4 and TRBJ2-2; D may match TRBD1 or TRBD2 (5 bases each). Germline CDR1 reads MRHNA; CDR2 reads SNTAGT. The CDR3 runs to 13 residues. The CDR3 DNA reads as TGTGCCAGCAGTGCAGGGATACACCGGGGAGCTGTTTTT. This encodes CASSAGIHRGAVF.

CDR3 nucleotides: TGTGCCAGCAGTTTACCCAGTACCGGGACTATTTATTTT. Translating it yields CASSLPSTGTIYF. V gene TRBV28 combines with J gene TRBJ2-3; TRBD2 aligns across 7 bases. V trimming: 2 bases; J trimming: 15 bases; junction bases outside the gene matches: 11. The CDR3 covers 13 residues. The germline V gene has CDR1 MDHEN and CDR2 SYDVKM.

The chain recombines TRBV7-9 with TRBJ2-7; D unresolved. The ends were cut back, 5 bases at V and 2 bases at J, with 13 bases in the middle. Germline CDR1 SEHNR, CDR2 FQNEAQ (reference sequence). This CDR3 is built from 14 residues. DNA of the CDR3: TGTGCCAGCAGCCCTCGTTCGCCAACCTACGAGCAGTACTTC. It yields the protein CASSPRSPTYEQYF.

The genes are TRBV1 and TRBJ2-1; the tabulated D call, TRBD2, remains unverified against the DNA. TRBV1 is classified as a pseudogene. This CDR3 is 14 amino acids long. The CDR3 reads CTSSPGRLRGEQFF. Written as DNA, the CDR3 is TGCACCAGCAGCCCCGGTCGCCTCCGGGGAGAGCAGTTCTTC.

The chain is built from TRBV19 and TRBJ1-1; the D gene is possibly TRBD1 (5 bases). Trimming stripped 3 bases from V and 4 bases from J, with 9 bases between. This CDR3 comprises 13 residues. The germline V gene has CDR1 LNHDA and CDR2 SQIVND (reference sequence). Here the CDR3 DNA reads TGTGCCAGTAGTATGGTGGGGGGCACTGAAGCTTTCTTT. Its protein product is CASSMVGGTEAFF.

V is TRBV5-4 and J is TRBJ1-2, with D tentatively TRBD1 (5 bases). The CDR3 extends over 18 amino acids. Germline V gene sequence: CDR1 SGHNT, CDR2 YYREEE (reference sequence). Trimming took 1 base from V and 2 from J, leaving 21 bases between them. In DNA, the CDR3 is TGTGCCAGCAGCTTGTGGGGCCAAACCGGGGGAAAAAACTATGGCTACACCTTC. Its protein product is CASSLWGQTGGKNYGYTF.

This chain links TRBV29-1 with TRBJ1-2, with D perhaps matching TRBD1 (6 bases). CDR3 size: 13 residues. The ends were cut back, 1 base at V and 4 bases at J, with 10 bases in the middle. Per germline, CDR1 SQVTM and CDR2 ANQGSEA. CDR3 sequence reads: CSVEAGGGYGYTF. The CDR3 nucleotides read TGCAGCGTTGAAGCGGGAGGGGGCTATGGCTACACCTTC. Together with reference TRBV29-1 and TRBJ1-2, the CDR3 gives the full variable domain: SAVISQKPSRDICQRGTSLTIQCQVDSQVTMMFWYRQQPGQSLTLIATANQGSEATYESGFVIDKFPISRPNLTFSTLTVSNMSPEDSSIYLCSVEAGGGYGYTFGSGTRLTVV.

The chain has TRBV28 and TRBJ1-2; 11 nucleotides agree with TRBD1. This CDR3 spans 13 amino acids. Germline-derived CDR1 and CDR2 are MDHEN and SYDVKM. Trimming cost V 11 bases and J 4 bases; bases outside gene matches: 6. In nucleotides, the CDR3 is TGTGCCGGACGGACAGGGGGCGCCTATGGCTACACCTTC. Translated: CAGRTGGAYGYTF.